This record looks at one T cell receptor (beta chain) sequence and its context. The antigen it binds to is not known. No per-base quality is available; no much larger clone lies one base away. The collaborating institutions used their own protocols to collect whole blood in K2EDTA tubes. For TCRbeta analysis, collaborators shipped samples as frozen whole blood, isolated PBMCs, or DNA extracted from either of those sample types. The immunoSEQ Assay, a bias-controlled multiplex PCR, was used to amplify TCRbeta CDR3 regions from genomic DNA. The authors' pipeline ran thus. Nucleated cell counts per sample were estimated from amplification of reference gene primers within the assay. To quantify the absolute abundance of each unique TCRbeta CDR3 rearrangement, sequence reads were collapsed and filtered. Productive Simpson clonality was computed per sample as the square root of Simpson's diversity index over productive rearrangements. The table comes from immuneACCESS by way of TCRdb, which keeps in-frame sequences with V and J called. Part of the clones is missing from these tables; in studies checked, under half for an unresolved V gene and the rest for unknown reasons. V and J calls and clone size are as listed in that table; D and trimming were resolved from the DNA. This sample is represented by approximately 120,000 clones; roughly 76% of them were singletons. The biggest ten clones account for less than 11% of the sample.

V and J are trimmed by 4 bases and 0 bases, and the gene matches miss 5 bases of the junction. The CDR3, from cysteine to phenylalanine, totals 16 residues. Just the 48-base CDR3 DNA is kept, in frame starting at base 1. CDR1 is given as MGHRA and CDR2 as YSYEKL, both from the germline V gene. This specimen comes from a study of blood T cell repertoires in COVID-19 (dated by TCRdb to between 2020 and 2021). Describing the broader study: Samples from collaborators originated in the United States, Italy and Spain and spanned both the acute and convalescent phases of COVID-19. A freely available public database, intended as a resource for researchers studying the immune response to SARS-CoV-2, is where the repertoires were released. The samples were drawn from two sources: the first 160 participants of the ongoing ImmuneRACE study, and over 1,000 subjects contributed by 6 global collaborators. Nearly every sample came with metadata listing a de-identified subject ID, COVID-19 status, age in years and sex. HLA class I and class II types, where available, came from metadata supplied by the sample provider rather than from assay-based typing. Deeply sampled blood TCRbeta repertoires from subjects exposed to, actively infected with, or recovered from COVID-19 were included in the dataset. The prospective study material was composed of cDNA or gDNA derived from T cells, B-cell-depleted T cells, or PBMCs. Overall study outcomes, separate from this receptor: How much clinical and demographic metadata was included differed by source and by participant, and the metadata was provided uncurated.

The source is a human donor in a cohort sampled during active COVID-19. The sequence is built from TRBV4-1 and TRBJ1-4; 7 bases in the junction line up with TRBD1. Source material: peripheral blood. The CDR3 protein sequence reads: CASSRQGRSTNEKLFF. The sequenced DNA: TGCGCCAGCAGCCGACAGGGACGCTCAACTAATGAAAAACTGTTTTTT.